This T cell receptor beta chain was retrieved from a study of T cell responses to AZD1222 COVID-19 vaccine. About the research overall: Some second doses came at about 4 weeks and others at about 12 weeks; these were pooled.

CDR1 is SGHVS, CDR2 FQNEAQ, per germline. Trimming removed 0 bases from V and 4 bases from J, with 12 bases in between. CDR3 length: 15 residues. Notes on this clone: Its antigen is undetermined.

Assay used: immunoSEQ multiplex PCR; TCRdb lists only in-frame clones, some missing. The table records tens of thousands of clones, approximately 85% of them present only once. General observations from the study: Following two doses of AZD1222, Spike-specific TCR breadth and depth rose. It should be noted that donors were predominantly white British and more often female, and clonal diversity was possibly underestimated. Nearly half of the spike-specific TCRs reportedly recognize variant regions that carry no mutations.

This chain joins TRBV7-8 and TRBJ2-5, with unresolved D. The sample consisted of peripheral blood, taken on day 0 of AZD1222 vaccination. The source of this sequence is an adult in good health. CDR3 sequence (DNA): TGTGCCAGCAGCTTAGCAATTACAGTAATAGAGACCCAGTACTTC. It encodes CASSLAITVIETQYF.